The count of the clone carrying this T cell receptor (beta chain) is one. The sample comes from a study of blood T cell repertoires in COVID-19. Study background: From the United States, Italy and Spain came samples of acute and convalescent COVID-19. The cDNA or gDNA used as material had been derived from T cells, B-cell-depleted T cells, or PBMCs.

Sequencing used immunoSEQ multiplex PCR; TCRdb keeps in-frame clones, though not all of them. The sample yields 90,000 or so clones, 80% to 90% seen once. Looked up from germline, CDR1 is SNHLY and CDR2 is FYNNEI. J lost 0 bases, V lost 10 bases, and 3 bases had no gene match. The CDR3 covers 14 residues. This sequence was found in a human donor in a cohort sampled during active COVID-19. The chain recombines TRBV2 with TRBJ2-6; TRBD1 matches 7 bases. The sequencing sample was made of peripheral blood. CDR3 nucleotide sequence: TGTGCCACCACAGGGGCCTCTGGGGCCAACGTCCTGACTTTC. Translated: CATTGASGANVLTF.